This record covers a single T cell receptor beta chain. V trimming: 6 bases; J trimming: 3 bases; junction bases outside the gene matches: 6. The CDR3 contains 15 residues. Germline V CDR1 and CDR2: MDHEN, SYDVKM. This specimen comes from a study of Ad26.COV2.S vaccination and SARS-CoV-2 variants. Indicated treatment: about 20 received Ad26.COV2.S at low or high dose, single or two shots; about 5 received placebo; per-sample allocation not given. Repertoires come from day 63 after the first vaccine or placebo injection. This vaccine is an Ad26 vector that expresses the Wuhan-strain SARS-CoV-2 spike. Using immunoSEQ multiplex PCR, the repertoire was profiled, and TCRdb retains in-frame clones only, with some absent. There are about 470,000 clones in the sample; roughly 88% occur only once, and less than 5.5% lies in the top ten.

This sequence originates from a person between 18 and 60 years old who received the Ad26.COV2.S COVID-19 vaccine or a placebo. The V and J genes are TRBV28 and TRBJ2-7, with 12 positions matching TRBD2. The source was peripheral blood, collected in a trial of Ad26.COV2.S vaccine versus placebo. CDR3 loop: CASSAGLAGIYEQYF. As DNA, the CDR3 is TGTGCCAGCAGCGCAGGACTAGCGGGGATCTACGAGCAGTACTTC.